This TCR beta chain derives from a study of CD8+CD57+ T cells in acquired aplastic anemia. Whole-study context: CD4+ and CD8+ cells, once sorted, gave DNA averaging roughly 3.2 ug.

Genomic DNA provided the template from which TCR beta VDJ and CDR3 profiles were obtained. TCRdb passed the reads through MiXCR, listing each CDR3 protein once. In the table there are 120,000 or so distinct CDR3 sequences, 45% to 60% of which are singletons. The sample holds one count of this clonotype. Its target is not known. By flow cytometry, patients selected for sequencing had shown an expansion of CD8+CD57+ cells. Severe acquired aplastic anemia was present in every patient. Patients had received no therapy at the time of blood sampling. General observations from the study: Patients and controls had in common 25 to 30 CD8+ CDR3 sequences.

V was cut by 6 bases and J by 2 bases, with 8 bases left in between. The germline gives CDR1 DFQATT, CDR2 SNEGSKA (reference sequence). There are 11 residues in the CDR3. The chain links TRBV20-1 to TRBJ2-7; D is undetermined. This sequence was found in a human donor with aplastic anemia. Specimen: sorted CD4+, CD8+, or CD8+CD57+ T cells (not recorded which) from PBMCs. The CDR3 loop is CSAPFTYEQYF. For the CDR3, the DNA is TGCAGTGCCCCCTTCACCTACGAGCAGTACTTC.